Sequencing of this TCR beta chain was carried out in a study of blood T cell repertoires in COVID-19. Looking at the study overall: COVID-19 samples, acute and convalescent, were from the United States, Italy and Spain. Nucleic acid was either cDNA or gDNA, and it came from T cells, B-cell-depleted T cells, or PBMCs.

Trimming cost V 4 bases and J 5 bases, with 10 bases left between them. The CDR3 is 13 amino acids. Germline values: CDR1 SGHNT, CDR2 YYREEE (reference sequence). Study processing details: Nucleated cell number was recorded as an estimate derived from reference gene primer amplification. Assay: immunoSEQ multiplex PCR; the TCRdb copy retains only in-frame clones and omits some. The DNA gave D and trimming, while V, J and clone size come from that table. The data hold around 120,000 clones, with 79% observed a single time. This chain links TRBV5-4 with TRBJ2-1; no definite D call. What was sequenced was peripheral blood. The clonotype comes from an elderly woman with acute or convalescent COVID-19. The CDR3 sequence is CASSRESNNEQFF. In nucleotides, the CDR3 is TGTGCCAGCAGCCGAGAAAGTAACAATGAGCAGTTCTTC.